This T cell receptor (beta chain) was retrieved from a study of T cells in Graves' hyperthyroidism and ophthalmopathy. RNA transcripts yielded amplified TCR beta CDR3 regions. HTBI primers were employed in a first-round RT-PCR of the TCR CDR3. From the multiplex PCR reads, TCRdb called clonotypes with MiXCR, one entry per CDR3 protein. The data contain about 360,000 distinct CDR3 sequences, just under 25% of them seen just once; the ten biggest clones take up less than 75%. Study findings and constraints: Ophthalmopathy cases were set apart from stable hyperthyroidism by a 13 V-J model.

With regard to this clonotype: The antigen is undetermined.

Patients were aged 18 to 65, had disease duration under 2 months, and had newly diagnosed hyperthyroidism. The receptor's source is a man in his fifties with Graves' hyperthyroidism. The material sequenced was blood.

The CDR3 sequence: CSARDGYRGKDEQFF. The DNA of the CDR3 is TGCAGTGCTAGAGATGGGTACAGGGGCAAGGATGAGCAGTTCTTC. The chain has TRBV20-1 and TRBJ2-1, with 7 bases fitting TRBD1. CDR1 and CDR2 from the germline V gene are DFQATT and SNEGSKA (reference sequence). The CDR3 is 15 residues long. J lost 8 bases, V lost 0 bases, and 10 bases had no gene match.